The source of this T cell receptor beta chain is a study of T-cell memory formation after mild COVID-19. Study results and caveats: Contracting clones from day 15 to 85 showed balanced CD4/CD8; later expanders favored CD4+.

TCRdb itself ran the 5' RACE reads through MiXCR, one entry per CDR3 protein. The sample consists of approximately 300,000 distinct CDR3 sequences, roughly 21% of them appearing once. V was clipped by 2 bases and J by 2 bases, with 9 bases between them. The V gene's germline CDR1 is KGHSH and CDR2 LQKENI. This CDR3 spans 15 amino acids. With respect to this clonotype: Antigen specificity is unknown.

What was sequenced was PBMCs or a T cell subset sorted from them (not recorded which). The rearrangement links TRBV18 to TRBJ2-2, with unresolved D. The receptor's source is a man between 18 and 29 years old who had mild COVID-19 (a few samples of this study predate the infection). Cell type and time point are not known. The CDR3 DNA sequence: TGTGCCAGCTCACCAAGGCAGGCTAACACCGGGGAGCTGTTTTTT. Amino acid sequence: CASSPRQANTGELFF.